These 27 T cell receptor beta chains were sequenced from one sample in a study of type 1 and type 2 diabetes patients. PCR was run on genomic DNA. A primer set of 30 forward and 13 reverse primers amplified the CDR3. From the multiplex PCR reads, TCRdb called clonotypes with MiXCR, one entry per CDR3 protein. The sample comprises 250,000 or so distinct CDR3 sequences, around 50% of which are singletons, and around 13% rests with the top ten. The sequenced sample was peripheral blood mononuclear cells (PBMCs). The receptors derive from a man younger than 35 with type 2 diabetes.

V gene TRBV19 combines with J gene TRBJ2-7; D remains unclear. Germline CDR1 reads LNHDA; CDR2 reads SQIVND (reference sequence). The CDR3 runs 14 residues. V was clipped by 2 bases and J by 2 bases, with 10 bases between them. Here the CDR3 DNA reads TGTGCCAGTAGTATACAACAGTACCCCTACGAGCAGTACTTC. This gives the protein CASSIQQYPYEQYF. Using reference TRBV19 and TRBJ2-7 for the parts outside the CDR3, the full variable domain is DGGITQSPKYLFRKEGQNVTLSCEQNLNHDAMYWYRQDPGQGLRLIYYSQIVNDFQKGDIAEGYSVSREKKESFPLTVTSAQKNPTAFYLCASSIQQYPYEQYFGPGTRLTVT.

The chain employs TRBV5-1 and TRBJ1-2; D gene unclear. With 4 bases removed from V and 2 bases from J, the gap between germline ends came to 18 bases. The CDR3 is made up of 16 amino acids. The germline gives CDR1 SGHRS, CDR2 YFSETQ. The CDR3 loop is CASSPGPSKANYGYTF. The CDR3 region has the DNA TGCGCCAGCAGCCCCGGACCGTCCAAGGCCAACTATGGCTACACCTTC. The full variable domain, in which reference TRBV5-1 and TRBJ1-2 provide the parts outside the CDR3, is KAGVTQTPRYLIKTRGQQVTLSCSPISGHRSVSWYQQTPGQGLQFLFEYFSETQRNKGNFPGRFSGRQFSNSRSEMNVSTLELGDSALYLCASSPGPSKANYGYTFGSGTRLTVV.

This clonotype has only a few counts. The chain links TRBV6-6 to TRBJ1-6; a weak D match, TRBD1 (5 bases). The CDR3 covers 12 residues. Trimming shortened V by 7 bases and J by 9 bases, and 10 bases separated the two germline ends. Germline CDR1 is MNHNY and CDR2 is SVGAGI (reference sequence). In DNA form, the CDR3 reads TGTGCCAGCACAGGGCCGGGTTCACCCCTCCACTTT. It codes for CASTGPGSPLHF.

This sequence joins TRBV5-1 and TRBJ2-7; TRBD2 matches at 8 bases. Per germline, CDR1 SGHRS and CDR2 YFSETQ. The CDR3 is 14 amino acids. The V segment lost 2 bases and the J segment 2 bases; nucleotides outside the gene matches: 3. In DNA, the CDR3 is TGCGCCAGCAGCTTAAGCGGGGGCACCTACGAGCAGTACTTC. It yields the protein CASSLSGGTYEQYF.

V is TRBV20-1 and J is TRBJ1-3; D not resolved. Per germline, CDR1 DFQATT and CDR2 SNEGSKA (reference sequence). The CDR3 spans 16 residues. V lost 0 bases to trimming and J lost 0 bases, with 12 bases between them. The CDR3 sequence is CSARDPWTHSGNTIYF. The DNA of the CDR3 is TGCAGTGCTAGAGACCCTTGGACCCACTCTGGAAACACCATATATTTT.

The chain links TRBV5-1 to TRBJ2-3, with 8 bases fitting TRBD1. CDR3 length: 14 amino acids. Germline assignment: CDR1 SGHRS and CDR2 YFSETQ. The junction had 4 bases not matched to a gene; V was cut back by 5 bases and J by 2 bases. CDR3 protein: CASRRTGNTDTQYF. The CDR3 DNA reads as TGCGCCAGCAGAAGGACAGGGAACACAGATACGCAGTATTTT. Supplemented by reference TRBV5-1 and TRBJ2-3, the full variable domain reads KAGVTQTPRYLIKTRGQQVTLSCSPISGHRSVSWYQQTPGQGLQFLFEYFSETQRNKGNFPGRFSGRQFSNSRSEMNVSTLELGDSALYLCASRRTGNTDTQYFGPGTRLTVL.

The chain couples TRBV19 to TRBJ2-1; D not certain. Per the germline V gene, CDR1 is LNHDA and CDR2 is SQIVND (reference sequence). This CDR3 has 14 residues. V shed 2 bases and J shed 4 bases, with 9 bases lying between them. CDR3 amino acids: CASSITRPYNEQFF. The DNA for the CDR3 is TGTGCCAGTAGTATAACCCGGCCATACAATGAGCAGTTCTTC.

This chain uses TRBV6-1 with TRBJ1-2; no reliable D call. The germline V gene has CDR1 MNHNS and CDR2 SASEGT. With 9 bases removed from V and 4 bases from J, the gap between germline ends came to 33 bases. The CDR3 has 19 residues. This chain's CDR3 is CASSTYSAGGGPFGYGYTF. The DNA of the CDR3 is TGTGCCAGTAGTACATATAGCGCAGGTGGTGGTCCTTTTGGCTATGGCTACACCTTC.

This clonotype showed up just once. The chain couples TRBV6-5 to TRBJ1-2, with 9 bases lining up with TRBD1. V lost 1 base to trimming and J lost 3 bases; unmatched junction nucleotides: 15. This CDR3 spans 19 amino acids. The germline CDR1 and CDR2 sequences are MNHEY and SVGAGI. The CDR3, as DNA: TGTGCCAGCAGTTACTTCAAACCCGGGACAGGGACCCAACACTATGGCTACACCTTC. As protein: CASSYFKPGTGTQHYGYTF.

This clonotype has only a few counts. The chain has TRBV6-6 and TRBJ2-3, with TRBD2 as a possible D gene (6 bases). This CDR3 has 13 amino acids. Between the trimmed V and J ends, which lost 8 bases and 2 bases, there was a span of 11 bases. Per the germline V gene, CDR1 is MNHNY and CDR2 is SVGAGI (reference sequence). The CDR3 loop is CASGGHDTDTQYF. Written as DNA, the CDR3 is TGTGCCAGCGGAGGGCATGACACAGATACGCAGTATTTT.

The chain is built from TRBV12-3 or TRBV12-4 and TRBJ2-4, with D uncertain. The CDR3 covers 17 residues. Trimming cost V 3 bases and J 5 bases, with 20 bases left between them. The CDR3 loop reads CASSFGTRGGRENIQYF. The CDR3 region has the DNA TGTGCCAGCAGTTTCGGCACCCGTGGTGGCCGGGAAAACATTCAGTACTTC.

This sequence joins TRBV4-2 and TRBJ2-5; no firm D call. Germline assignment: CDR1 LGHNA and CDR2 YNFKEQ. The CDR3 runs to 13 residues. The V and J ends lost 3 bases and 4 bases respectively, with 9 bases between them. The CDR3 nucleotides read TGTGCCAGCAGCCAGCTGATAGGAGAGACCCAGTACTTC. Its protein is CASSQLIGETQYF.

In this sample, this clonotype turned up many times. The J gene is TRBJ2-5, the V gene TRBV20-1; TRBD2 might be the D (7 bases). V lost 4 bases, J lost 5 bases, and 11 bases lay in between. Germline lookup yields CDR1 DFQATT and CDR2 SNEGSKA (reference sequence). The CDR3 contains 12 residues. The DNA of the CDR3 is TGCAGTGCTACCTGGGGGGGCGAGACCCAGTACTTC. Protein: CSATWGGETQYF.

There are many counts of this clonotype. The CDR3 nucleotides read TGTGCCAGCAGCTTGGGACAGGGACAAGAGACCCAGTACTTC. As protein: CASSLGQGQETQYF. The chain recombines TRBV13 with TRBJ2-5; 9 nucleotides align to TRBD1. J lost 2 bases, V lost 3 bases, and 1 base had no gene match. The CDR3 sequence is 14 residues long. Germline lookup yields CDR1 PRHDT and CDR2 FYEKMQ (reference sequence).

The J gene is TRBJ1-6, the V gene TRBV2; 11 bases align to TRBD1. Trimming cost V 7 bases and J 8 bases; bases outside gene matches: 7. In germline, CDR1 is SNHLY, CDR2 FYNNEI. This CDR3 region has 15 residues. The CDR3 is CASKGGQGADSPLHF. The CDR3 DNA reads TGTGCCAGCAAAGGAGGACAGGGGGCGGATTCACCCCTCCACTTT.

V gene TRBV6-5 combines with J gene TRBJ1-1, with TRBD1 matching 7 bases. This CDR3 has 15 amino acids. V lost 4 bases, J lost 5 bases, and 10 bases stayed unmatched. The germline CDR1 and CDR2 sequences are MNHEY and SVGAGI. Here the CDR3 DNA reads TGTGCCAGCAGTTCCAACAGGGGAGGTATGACTGAAGCTTTCTTT. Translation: CASSSNRGGMTEAFF.

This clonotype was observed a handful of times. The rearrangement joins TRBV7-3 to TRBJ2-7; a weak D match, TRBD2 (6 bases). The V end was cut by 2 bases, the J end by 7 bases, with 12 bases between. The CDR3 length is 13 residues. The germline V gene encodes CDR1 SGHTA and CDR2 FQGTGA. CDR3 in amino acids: CASSLGGWQEQYF. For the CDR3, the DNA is TGTGCCAGCAGCTTAGGGGGGTGGCAGGAGCAGTACTTC.

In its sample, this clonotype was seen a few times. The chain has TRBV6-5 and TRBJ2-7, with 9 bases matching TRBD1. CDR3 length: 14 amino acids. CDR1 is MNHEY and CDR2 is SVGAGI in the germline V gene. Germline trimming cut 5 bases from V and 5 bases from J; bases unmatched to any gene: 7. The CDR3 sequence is CASSQGTGRDEQYF. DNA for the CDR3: TGTGCCAGCAGTCAAGGGACAGGGCGGGACGAGCAGTACTTC.

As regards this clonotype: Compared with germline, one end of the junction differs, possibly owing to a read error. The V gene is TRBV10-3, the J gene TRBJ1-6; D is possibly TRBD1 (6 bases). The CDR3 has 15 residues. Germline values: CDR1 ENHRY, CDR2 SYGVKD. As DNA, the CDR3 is TGTGCCATTAGTGAGCACAAGGGGGAACTTTCACCCCTCCACTTT. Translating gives CAISEHKGELSPLHF.

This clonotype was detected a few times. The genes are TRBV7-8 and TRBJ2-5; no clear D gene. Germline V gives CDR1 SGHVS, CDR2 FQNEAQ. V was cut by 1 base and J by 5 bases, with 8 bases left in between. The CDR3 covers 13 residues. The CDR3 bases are TGTGCCAGCAGCTTAGTGTTCCGGGAGACCCAGTACTTC. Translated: CASSLVFRETQYF.

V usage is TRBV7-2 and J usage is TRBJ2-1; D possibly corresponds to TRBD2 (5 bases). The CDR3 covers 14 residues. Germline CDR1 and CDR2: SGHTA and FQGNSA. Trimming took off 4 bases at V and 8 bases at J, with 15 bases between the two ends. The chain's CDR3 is CASSSSLVADEQFF. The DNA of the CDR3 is TGTGCCAGCAGCTCCTCACTAGTCGCGGATGAGCAGTTCTTC. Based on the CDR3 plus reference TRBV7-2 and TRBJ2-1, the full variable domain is GAGVSQSPSNKVTEKGKDVELRCDPISGHTALYWYRQSLGQGLEFLIYFQGNSAPDKSGLPSDRFSAERTGGSVSTLTIQRTQQEDSAVYLCASSSSLVADEQFFGPGTRLTVL.

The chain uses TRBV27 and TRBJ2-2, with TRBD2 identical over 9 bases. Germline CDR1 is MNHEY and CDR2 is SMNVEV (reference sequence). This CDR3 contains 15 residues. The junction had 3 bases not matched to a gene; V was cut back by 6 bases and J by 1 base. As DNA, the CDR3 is TGTGCCAGCAGAAGACTAGCGGTGAACACCGGGGAGCTGTTTTTT. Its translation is CASRRLAVNTGELFF.

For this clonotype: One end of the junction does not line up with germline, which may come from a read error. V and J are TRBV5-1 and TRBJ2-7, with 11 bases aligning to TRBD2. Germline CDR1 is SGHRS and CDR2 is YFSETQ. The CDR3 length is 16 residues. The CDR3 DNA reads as TGTGCCAGCAGCCCTCAAACTAGCGGGAGAACCGACGAGCAGTACTTC. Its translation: CASSPQTSGRTDEQYF. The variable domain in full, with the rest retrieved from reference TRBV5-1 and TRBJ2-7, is KAGVTQTPRYLIKTRGQQVTLSCSPISGHRSVSWYQQTPGQGLQFLFEYFSETQRNKGNFPGRFSGRQFSNSRSEMNVSTLELGDSALYLCASSPQTSGRTDEQYFGPGTRLTVT.

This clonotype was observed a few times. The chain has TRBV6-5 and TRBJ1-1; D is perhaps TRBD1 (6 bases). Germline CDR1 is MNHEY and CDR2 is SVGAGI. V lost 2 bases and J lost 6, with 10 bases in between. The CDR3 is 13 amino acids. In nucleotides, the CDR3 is TGTGCCAGCAGTTACCCGGACAGTCCTGAAGCTTTCTTT. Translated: CASSYPDSPEAFF.

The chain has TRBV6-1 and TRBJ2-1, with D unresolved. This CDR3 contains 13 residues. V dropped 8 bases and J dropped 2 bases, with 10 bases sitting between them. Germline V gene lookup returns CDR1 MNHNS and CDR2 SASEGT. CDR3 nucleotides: TGTGCCAGCGCATCGACCACCTACAATGAGCAGTTCTTC. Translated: CASASTTYNEQFF.

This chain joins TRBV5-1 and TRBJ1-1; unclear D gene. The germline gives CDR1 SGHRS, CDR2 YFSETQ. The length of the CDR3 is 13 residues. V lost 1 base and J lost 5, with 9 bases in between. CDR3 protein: CASSLRAGTEAFF. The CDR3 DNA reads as TGCGCCAGCAGCTTGCGTGCTGGAACTGAAGCTTTCTTT. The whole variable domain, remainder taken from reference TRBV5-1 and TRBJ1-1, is KAGVTQTPRYLIKTRGQQVTLSCSPISGHRSVSWYQQTPGQGLQFLFEYFSETQRNKGNFPGRFSGRQFSNSRSEMNVSTLELGDSALYLCASSLRAGTEAFFGQGTRLTVV.

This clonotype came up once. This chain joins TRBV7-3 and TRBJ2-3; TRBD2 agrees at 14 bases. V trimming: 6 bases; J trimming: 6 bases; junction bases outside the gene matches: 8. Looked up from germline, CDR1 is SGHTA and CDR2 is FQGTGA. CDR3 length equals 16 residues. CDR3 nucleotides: TGTGCCAGCAGTAAGGGACTAGCGGGAGTGGGGGATACGCAGTATTTT. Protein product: CASSKGLAGVGDTQYF.